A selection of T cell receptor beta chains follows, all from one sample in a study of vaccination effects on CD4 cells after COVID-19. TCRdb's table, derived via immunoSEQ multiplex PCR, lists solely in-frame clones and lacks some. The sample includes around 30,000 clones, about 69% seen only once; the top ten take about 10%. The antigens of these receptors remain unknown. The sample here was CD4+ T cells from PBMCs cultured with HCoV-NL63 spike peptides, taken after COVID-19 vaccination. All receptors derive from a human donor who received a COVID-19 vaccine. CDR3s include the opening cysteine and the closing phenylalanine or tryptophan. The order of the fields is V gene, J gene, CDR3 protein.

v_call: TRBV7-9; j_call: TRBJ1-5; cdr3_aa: CASSLDLGVQPQHF
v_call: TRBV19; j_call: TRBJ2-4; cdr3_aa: CTSSPGQGAYNIQYF
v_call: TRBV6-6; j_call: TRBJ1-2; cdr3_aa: CASSLDRGYGYTF
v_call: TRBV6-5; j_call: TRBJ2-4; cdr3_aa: CASSRGGDIQYF
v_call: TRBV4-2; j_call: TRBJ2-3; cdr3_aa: CASSRTGTSGGEDTQYF
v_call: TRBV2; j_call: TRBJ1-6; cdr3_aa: CASSGTGGASPLHF
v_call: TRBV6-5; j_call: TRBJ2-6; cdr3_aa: CASSYRGNSGANVLTF
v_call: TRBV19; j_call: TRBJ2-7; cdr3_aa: CASSTTAGRQYF
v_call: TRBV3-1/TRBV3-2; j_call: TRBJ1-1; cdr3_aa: CASGPNTEAFF
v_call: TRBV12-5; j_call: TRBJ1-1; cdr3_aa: CASGLEAGGTEAFF
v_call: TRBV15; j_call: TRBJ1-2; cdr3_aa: CATSRDRGLGGYTF
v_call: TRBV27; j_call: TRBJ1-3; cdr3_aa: CASSSYRAGNTIYF
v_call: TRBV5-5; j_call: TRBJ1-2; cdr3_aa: CASSPNWGGDDYGYTF
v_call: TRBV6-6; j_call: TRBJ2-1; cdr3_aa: CASSPPTSGTYNEQFF
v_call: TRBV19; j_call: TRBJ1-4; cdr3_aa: CASSIGTQNEKLFF
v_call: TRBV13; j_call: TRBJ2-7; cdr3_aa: CASSYTGIGSYEQYF
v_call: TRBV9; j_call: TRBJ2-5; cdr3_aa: CASSVAPGAWETQYF
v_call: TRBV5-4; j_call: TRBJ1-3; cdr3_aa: CASSLDPGVSGNTIYF
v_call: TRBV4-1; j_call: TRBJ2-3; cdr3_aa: CASSRRTSGGSTDTQYF
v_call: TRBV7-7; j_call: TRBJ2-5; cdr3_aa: CASSPTPLAGRETQYF
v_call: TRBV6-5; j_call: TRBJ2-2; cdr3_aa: CASRLGGPSGELFF
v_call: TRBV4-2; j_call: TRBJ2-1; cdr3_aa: CASSQEETSGAYNEQFF